Listed below are T cell receptor beta chains from one sample, sequenced in a study of long-term antiretroviral therapy in people with HIV. Using immunoSEQ multiplex PCR, the repertoire was profiled, and TCRdb retains in-frame clones only, with some absent. The sample has around 20,000 clones; about four fifths are singletons. The sequenced sample was unsorted PBMCs, obtained 0.2 years after starting antiretroviral therapy. All receptors come from a woman younger than 45 with HIV. Both conserved end residues are part of each CDR3. The D gene is left open where the match is weak.

J gene: TRBJ1-1; V gene: TRBV19; D gene: .; CDR3 protein: CASSPRQELNTEAFF
J gene: TRBJ2-1; V gene: TRBV15; D gene: TRBD2; CDR3 protein: CATPLAGSWNEQFF
J gene: TRBJ2-3; V gene: TRBV19; D gene: .; CDR3 protein: CASSMRWSTDTQYF
J gene: TRBJ2-3; V gene: TRBV7-3; D gene: .; CDR3 protein: CASSLRGATTDTQYF
J gene: TRBJ1-2; V gene: TRBV6-1; D gene: .; CDR3 protein: CASSHRVREGYTF
J gene: TRBJ1-1; V gene: TRBV10-3; D gene: TRBD1; CDR3 protein: CAITVGQGNTEAFF
J gene: TRBJ2-2; V gene: TRBV19; D gene: .; CDR3 protein: CASQGGQNTGELFF
J gene: TRBJ1-1; V gene: TRBV6-6; D gene: .; CDR3 protein: CASSYNRGVTEAFF
J gene: TRBJ2-3; V gene: TRBV5-4; D gene: .; CDR3 protein: CASSLASGVGGDTQYF
J gene: TRBJ1-5; V gene: TRBV19; D gene: TRBD1; CDR3 protein: CASSPWTGTTTPQHF
J gene: TRBJ2-7; V gene: TRBV5-5; D gene: .; CDR3 protein: CASSLRGTYEQYF
J gene: TRBJ1-2; V gene: TRBV30; D gene: .; CDR3 protein: CAWSVPGGGYTF
J gene: TRBJ1-2; V gene: TRBV29-1; D gene: .; CDR3 protein: CSANTHYGYTF
J gene: TRBJ1-1; V gene: TRBV5-1; D gene: .; CDR3 protein: CASSKGQNTEAFF
J gene: TRBJ2-1; V gene: TRBV28; D gene: .; CDR3 protein: CASSSGQLYEQFF
J gene: TRBJ2-1; V gene: TRBV7-9; D gene: .; CDR3 protein: CASSLVGGWFF
J gene: TRBJ1-6; V gene: TRBV27; D gene: .; CDR3 protein: CASSRQGSYNSPLHF
J gene: TRBJ1-1; V gene: TRBV28; D gene: .; CDR3 protein: CASKGLGGHTEAFF
J gene: TRBJ1-1; V gene: TRBV5-1; D gene: TRBD1; CDR3 protein: CASSRSQGGTEAFF
J gene: TRBJ1-2; V gene: TRBV9; D gene: TRBD1; CDR3 protein: CASSFGQGLYYGYTF